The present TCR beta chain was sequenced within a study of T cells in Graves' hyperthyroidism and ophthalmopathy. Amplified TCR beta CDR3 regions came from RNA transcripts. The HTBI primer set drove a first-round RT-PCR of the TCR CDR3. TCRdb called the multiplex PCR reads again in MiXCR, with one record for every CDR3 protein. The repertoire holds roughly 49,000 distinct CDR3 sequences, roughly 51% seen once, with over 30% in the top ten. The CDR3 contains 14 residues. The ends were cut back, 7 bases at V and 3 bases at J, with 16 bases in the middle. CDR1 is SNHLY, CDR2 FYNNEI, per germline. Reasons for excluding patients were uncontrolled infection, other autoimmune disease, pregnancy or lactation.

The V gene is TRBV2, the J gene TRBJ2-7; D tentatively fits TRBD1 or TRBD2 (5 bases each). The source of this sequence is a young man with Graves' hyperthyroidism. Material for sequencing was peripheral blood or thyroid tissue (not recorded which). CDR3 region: CASKPGRGLYEQYF. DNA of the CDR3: TGTGCCAGCAAACCGGGCCGGGGCCTCTACGAGCAGTACTTC.